These 7 T cell receptor beta chains share one sample of origin, sequenced in a study of T cells in Graves' hyperthyroidism and ophthalmopathy (dated 2019 in TCRdb). Preparation of the library involved multiplex PCR. Instrument used: Illumina HiSeq 2000. Amplification of TCR beta CDR3 regions was carried out from RNA transcripts. The TCR CDR3 was subjected to a first round of RT-PCR using the HTBI primer set and the Qiagen OneStep RT-PCR kit. TCRdb ran its own pipeline on the public reads, namely fastp trimming at Q25 and MiXCR clone calling, and kept in-frame beta chains. Rows with a matching CDR3 protein are joined into one entry that keeps the most common DNA and genes. The sample table records 500,000 to 650,000 distinct CDR3 sequences; about 14% of these occur just once. 14% of the sample rests with the top ten. Sequencing input: blood. The receptors shown here come from a woman aged 35 to 49 with Graves' hyperthyroidism.

At least ten counts were recorded for this clonotype. The genes are TRBV3-1 and TRBJ1-2, with TRBD1 as a possible D gene (5 bases). Germline V gene sequence: CDR1 LGHDT, CDR2 YNNKEL (reference sequence). Trimming cost V 2 bases and J 8 bases, with 12 bases left between them. This CDR3 has 13 residues. The CDR3 bases are TGTGCCAGCAGCCAAAGCAGGGCGGGAGGCTACACCTTC. Its protein product is CASSQSRAGGYTF.

This clonotype was picked up a small number of times. The chain combines TRBV16 with TRBJ1-2; 9 bases are a match to TRBD1. Germline V gene sequence: CDR1 KGHSY, CDR2 FQNENV. The CDR3 is 15 amino acids. With 0 bases clipped from V and 7 bases from J, the junction kept 6 bases outside the gene matches. The CDR3 DNA sequence: TGTGCCAGCAGCCAATCCGAAGGACAGGGGATTGGCTACACCTTC. Protein product: CASSQSEGQGIGYTF.

This clonotype was picked up many times. The J gene is TRBJ1-1, the V gene TRBV2; D ambiguous. V lost 5 bases and J 3 bases, leaving 13 bases between the germline ends. The CDR3 is 14 residues long. The V gene's germline CDR1 is SNHLY and CDR2 FYNNEI. The CDR3 DNA is TGTGCCAGCAGTCCGGGTCCCTGGGACACTGAAGCTTTCTTT. Translating it yields CASSPGPWDTEAFF. Looking up the rest from reference TRBV2 and TRBJ1-1 gives the full variable domain: EPEVTQTPSHQVTQMGQEVILRCVPISNHLYFYWYRQILGQKVEFLVSFYNNEISEKSEIFDDQFSVERPDGSNFTLKIRSTKLEDSAMYFCASSPGPWDTEAFFGQGTRLTVV.

The chain links TRBV7-9 to TRBJ2-7; 11 bases agree with TRBD2. This CDR3 has 16 residues. The germline V gene encodes CDR1 SEHNR and CDR2 FQNEAQ (reference sequence). V gave up 2 bases and J gave up 2 bases; unmatched junction bases: 5. Here the CDR3 DNA reads TGTGCCAGCAGCTTATGGGGACTAGCGGAGACCTACGAGCAGTACTTC. Translation gives CASSLWGLAETYEQYF.

This clonotype was picked up many times. The chain employs TRBV2 and TRBJ2-3; D unresolved. The germline V gene has CDR1 SNHLY and CDR2 FYNNEI. Trimming removed 8 bases at V and 2 bases at J, with 8 bases between. The length of the CDR3 is 12 residues. The CDR3 nucleotides are TGTGCCAGCCGGCTTTTCACAGATACGCAGTATTTT. The encoded protein is CASRLFTDTQYF.

This clonotype came up many times. This chain connects TRBV7-8 to TRBJ2-7; 9 bases line up with TRBD1. V shed 5 bases, J shed 3 bases, and the junction held 11 bases outside the gene matches. The CDR3 length is 16 residues. CDR1 SGHVS and CDR2 FQNEAQ come from the germline V gene. This CDR3 reads CASSLTSGTGFYEQYF. The CDR3 DNA follows: TGTGCCAGCAGCCTAACCTCCGGGACAGGGTTCTACGAGCAGTACTTC.

This clonotype was picked up many times. The rearrangement links TRBV19 to TRBJ1-2; tentative D call: TRBD1 (5 bases). The V and J ends lost 4 bases and 3 bases respectively, with 9 bases between them. Germline CDR1 and CDR2: LNHDA and SQIVND (reference sequence). This CDR3 spans 13 amino acids. The CDR3 DNA reads TGTGCCAGTAGTAATCCAGGGTACTATGGCTACACCTTC. Translated, it gives CASSNPGYYGYTF.